This is a list of T cell receptor beta chains from one sample in a study of vaccination and CD4 T cells after COVID-19. Their target antigens are unknown. TCRdb used MiXCR to reprocess the PCR reads, holding one entry per CDR3 protein. The table includes some 8,300 distinct CDR3 sequences, around a third detected once. The specimen was CD4+ T cells from blood, cultured in vitro. The receptor source for this set is a human donor in good health. CDR3s include the opening cysteine and the closing phenylalanine or tryptophan. The D gene is left open where the match is weak. Size tells how often a clone was seen (once, few, many) or the class of an expanded clone, and some rows leave it out.

CDR3nt: TGTGCCGGCAGTTACGGGATAGGTGAACACTATGGCTACACCTTC
CDR3aa: CAGSYGIGEHYGYTF
d_gene: -
j_gene: TRBJ1-2
abundance: -
v_gene: TRBV6-2/TRBV6-3

CDR3nt: TGTGCCAGCAGTCTAGCGACAGGGGTGTACGAGCAGTACTTC
CDR3aa: CASSLATGVYEQYF
d_gene: TRBD1
j_gene: TRBJ2-7
abundance: -
v_gene: TRBV6-1

CDR3nt: TGTGCCACCAAGCATGGAACTGAAGCTTTCTTT
CDR3aa: CATKHGTEAFF
d_gene: -
j_gene: TRBJ1-1
abundance: few
v_gene: TRBV15

CDR3nt: TGTGCCAGCACCCCTCGGTTCCAGGGAGGAACAGATACGCAGTATTTT
CDR3aa: CASTPRFQGGTDTQYF
d_gene: -
j_gene: TRBJ2-3
abundance: -
v_gene: TRBV2

CDR3nt: TGTGCCAGCAGTGTATCCGGACTCAACAATCAGCCCCAGCATTTT
CDR3aa: CASSVSGLNNQPQHF
d_gene: -
j_gene: TRBJ1-5
abundance: -
v_gene: TRBV6-1

CDR3nt: TGTGCCAGCAGCTCACTGGGAGGGCCCACTGAAGCTTTCTTT
CDR3aa: CASSSLGGPTEAFF
d_gene: -
j_gene: TRBJ1-1
abundance: few
v_gene: TRBV6-1

CDR3nt: TGTGCCAGCAGCTTATTGCGGGATCAGCCCCAGCATTTT
CDR3aa: CASSLLRDQPQHF
d_gene: -
j_gene: TRBJ1-5
abundance: few
v_gene: TRBV7-6

CDR3nt: TGTGCCAGCAGTGAAGCAGATACGCAGTATTTT
CDR3aa: CASSEADTQYF
d_gene: -
j_gene: TRBJ2-3
abundance: -
v_gene: TRBV6-1

CDR3nt: TGTGCCAGCAGCGGACAGGCTGACGCCTACGAGCAGTACTTC
CDR3aa: CASSGQADAYEQYF
d_gene: TRBD1
j_gene: TRBJ2-7
abundance: few
v_gene: TRBV6-1

CDR3nt: TGCAGTGCTAGAGGTGCCTGGGCGGGGACCCGGGAGACCCAGTACTTC
CDR3aa: CSARGAWAGTRETQYF
d_gene: -
j_gene: TRBJ2-5
abundance: medium-sized
v_gene: TRBV20-1

CDR3nt: TGTGCCAGCAGCCAAGAGGCCGGAGGTGTCTGGAATTCACCCCTCCACTTT
CDR3aa: CASSQEAGGVWNSPLHF
d_gene: -
j_gene: TRBJ1-6
abundance: -
v_gene: TRBV4-2

CDR3nt: TGTGCCAGCAGTTTAGGAGACCGAACCCAGCCCCAGCATTTT
CDR3aa: CASSLGDRTQPQHF
d_gene: -
j_gene: TRBJ1-5
abundance: -
v_gene: TRBV12-3/TRBV12-4

CDR3nt: TGTGCCATGGTGACAGGGGGTATCTCCGGAAACACCATATATTTT
CDR3aa: CAMVTGGISGNTIYF
d_gene: TRBD1
j_gene: TRBJ1-3
abundance: -
v_gene: TRBV24-1

CDR3nt: TGTGCCAGCAGTTATGGTCGAGAGACCCAGTACTTC
CDR3aa: CASSYGRETQYF
d_gene: -
j_gene: TRBJ2-5
abundance: few
v_gene: TRBV6-2/TRBV6-3

CDR3nt: TGCAGCGTTGCGGAGGTTTTAGGCACAGATACGCAGTATTTT
CDR3aa: CSVAEVLGTDTQYF
d_gene: -
j_gene: TRBJ2-3
abundance: -
v_gene: TRBV29-1

CDR3nt: TGCGCCAGCAGCTTGGGAGGACAGGGAACGAACTATGGCTACACCTTC
CDR3aa: CASSLGGQGTNYGYTF
d_gene: TRBD1
j_gene: TRBJ1-2
abundance: -
v_gene: TRBV5-1

CDR3nt: TGTGCCAGTAGCCGCCCAGCGGGGGGGTATAATGAGCAGTTCTTC
CDR3aa: CASSRPAGGYNEQFF
d_gene: TRBD2
j_gene: TRBJ2-1
abundance: -
v_gene: TRBV19

CDR3nt: TGTGCCAGCAGTTTCCCCTCCCACGGGGAGCTGTTTTTT
CDR3aa: CASSFPSHGELFF
d_gene: -
j_gene: TRBJ2-2
abundance: -
v_gene: TRBV27

CDR3nt: TGTGCCAGCATGCGGGGACAGGGGGTCACAGATACGCAGTATTTT
CDR3aa: CASMRGQGVTDTQYF
d_gene: TRBD1
j_gene: TRBJ2-3
abundance: -
v_gene: TRBV25-1

CDR3nt: TGTGCCAGCAGTTTATTGGGGAATTCCTATGGCTACACCTTC
CDR3aa: CASSLLGNSYGYTF
d_gene: -
j_gene: TRBJ1-2
abundance: -
v_gene: TRBV12-3/TRBV12-4

CDR3nt: TGTGCCAGCAGTGTGACTCGTATCGCCTACGAGCAGTACTTC
CDR3aa: CASSVTRIAYEQYF
d_gene: -
j_gene: TRBJ2-7
abundance: few
v_gene: TRBV27

CDR3nt: TGTGCCAGCAGCTCCCTCCGATCCGGGGAGCTGTTTTTT
CDR3aa: CASSSLRSGELFF
d_gene: -
j_gene: TRBJ2-2
abundance: few
v_gene: TRBV7-3

CDR3nt: TGCAGTGCCGCCCCCACTTACGAGCAGTACTTC
CDR3aa: CSAAPTYEQYF
d_gene: -
j_gene: TRBJ2-7
abundance: -
v_gene: TRBV20-1

CDR3nt: TGTGCCAGCAGCTTAATGGCGGGGACCGAAGAGACCCAGTACTTC
CDR3aa: CASSLMAGTEETQYF
d_gene: -
j_gene: TRBJ2-5
abundance: -
v_gene: TRBV7-3

CDR3nt: TGTGCCAGCAGTTTAGGCCAGGGGTTTGGTGAAGCTTTCTTT
CDR3aa: CASSLGQGFGEAFF
d_gene: -
j_gene: TRBJ1-1
abundance: -
v_gene: TRBV12-3/TRBV12-4

CDR3nt: TGTGCCAGTACGCCTGACTATGGCAATCAGCCCCAGCATTTT
CDR3aa: CASTPDYGNQPQHF
d_gene: -
j_gene: TRBJ1-5
abundance: -
v_gene: TRBV19

CDR3nt: TGTGCCAGCAGCTTAGACCAACAGAACTATCAGCCCCAGCATTTT
CDR3aa: CASSLDQQNYQPQHF
d_gene: -
j_gene: TRBJ1-5
abundance: -
v_gene: TRBV7-8

CDR3nt: TGTGCCAGCAGTAATCAGGATTTAGTGGCTTTCTTT
CDR3aa: CASSNQDLVAFF
d_gene: -
j_gene: TRBJ1-1
abundance: -
v_gene: TRBV25-1

CDR3nt: TGTGCCAGCTCCCCAATAGACAGGGAGAGCGGCTACACCTTC
CDR3aa: CASSPIDRESGYTF
d_gene: TRBD1
j_gene: TRBJ1-2
abundance: -
v_gene: TRBV18

CDR3nt: TGTGCCAGCACCCGCGGTGGGGCGGGGGAGACCCAGTACTTC
CDR3aa: CASTRGGAGETQYF
d_gene: -
j_gene: TRBJ2-5
abundance: -
v_gene: TRBV11-1

CDR3nt: TGCGCCAGCAGCTTAATTGTGGCGGAGAACACTGAAGCTTTCTTT
CDR3aa: CASSLIVAENTEAFF
d_gene: -
j_gene: TRBJ1-1
abundance: medium-sized
v_gene: TRBV5-1

CDR3nt: TGTGCCAGCAGCCAAGATCAGGGTGCCGTCTATGGCTACACCTTC
CDR3aa: CASSQDQGAVYGYTF
d_gene: -
j_gene: TRBJ1-2
abundance: -
v_gene: TRBV4-2

CDR3nt: TGTGCCACCAGCAGATTGTGGGACAGGGACACGGTTGAGCAGTTCTTC
CDR3aa: CATSRLWDRDTVEQFF
d_gene: TRBD1
j_gene: TRBJ2-1
abundance: -
v_gene: TRBV15

CDR3nt: TGCAGTGCTAGCTTACAGACTAGGTCGGAGACCCAGTACTTC
CDR3aa: CSASLQTRSETQYF
d_gene: -
j_gene: TRBJ2-5
abundance: -
v_gene: TRBV20-1

CDR3nt: TGCAGTGCTTCCAGGACTAGCGAAGATTATACGCAGTATTTT
CDR3aa: CSASRTSEDYTQYF
d_gene: TRBD2
j_gene: TRBJ2-3
abundance: few
v_gene: TRBV20-1

CDR3nt: TGCAGTGCCGTCGAGGGAACCTACGAGCAGTACTTC
CDR3aa: CSAVEGTYEQYF
d_gene: -
j_gene: TRBJ2-7
abundance: -
v_gene: TRBV20-1

CDR3nt: TGCGCCAGCAGCCAAGAACTTCGGGAGCAGCCCCAGCATTTT
CDR3aa: CASSQELREQPQHF
d_gene: -
j_gene: TRBJ1-5
abundance: -
v_gene: TRBV4-1

CDR3nt: TGCAGTGCTAGAGAATTGGCGACAGGGGGGGTTTTCTTT
CDR3aa: CSARELATGGVFF
d_gene: TRBD1
j_gene: TRBJ1-1
abundance: -
v_gene: TRBV20-1

CDR3nt: TGCAGGGGGGGAGGGGGCGACTATGGCTACACCTTC
CDR3aa: CRGGGGDYGYTF
d_gene: TRBD1
j_gene: TRBJ1-2
abundance: medium-sized
v_gene: TRBV20-1

CDR3nt: TGCAGTGCAATTACGGGGGGCACAGATACGCAGTATTTT
CDR3aa: CSAITGGTDTQYF
d_gene: -
j_gene: TRBJ2-3
abundance: -
v_gene: TRBV20-1

CDR3nt: TGTGCCACCAGCTCGAGAGGAGGGGCGGAGACCCAGTACTTC
CDR3aa: CATSSRGGAETQYF
d_gene: -
j_gene: TRBJ2-5
abundance: -
v_gene: TRBV15

CDR3nt: TGCGCCAGCGACGACCCATCACGGAGCTATGGCTACACCTTC
CDR3aa: CASDDPSRSYGYTF
d_gene: -
j_gene: TRBJ1-2
abundance: -
v_gene: TRBV10-2

CDR3nt: TGTGCCAGCAGCTCCGGTATACAGGGCGGGTATGGCTACACCTTC
CDR3aa: CASSSGIQGGYGYTF
d_gene: -
j_gene: TRBJ1-2
abundance: -
v_gene: TRBV5-8

CDR3nt: TGTGCCAGCATGGCCTCCTACGAGCAGTACTTC
CDR3aa: CASMASYEQYF
d_gene: -
j_gene: TRBJ2-7
abundance: -
v_gene: TRBV2

CDR3nt: TGTGCCAGCAGTTTAGATGGACAGCGAGATCAGCCCCAGCATTTT
CDR3aa: CASSLDGQRDQPQHF
d_gene: -
j_gene: TRBJ1-5
abundance: few
v_gene: TRBV6-5

CDR3nt: TGCAGTGCCAGGGACAGGGGCTATCAGCCCCAGCATTTT
CDR3aa: CSARDRGYQPQHF
d_gene: TRBD1
j_gene: TRBJ1-5
abundance: medium-sized
v_gene: TRBV20-1

CDR3nt: TGTGCCAGCAGTCGAACCGGGACAGGGAATGGCTACACCTTC
CDR3aa: CASSRTGTGNGYTF
d_gene: TRBD1
j_gene: TRBJ1-2
abundance: -
v_gene: TRBV6-1

CDR3nt: TGCGCCAGCAGTGTAGCCAGGGAGTCACCCCTCCACTTT
CDR3aa: CASSVARESPLHF
d_gene: -
j_gene: TRBJ1-6
abundance: -
v_gene: TRBV10-2

CDR3nt: TGTGCCAGCAGCCAAGGCAACTCCTACGAGCAGTACTTC
CDR3aa: CASSQGNSYEQYF
d_gene: -
j_gene: TRBJ2-7
abundance: -
v_gene: TRBV4-2

CDR3nt: TGTGCCAGTAAAGTCCTCTTGGAGAGCAATCAGCCCCAGCATTTT
CDR3aa: CASKVLLESNQPQHF
d_gene: -
j_gene: TRBJ1-5
abundance: -
v_gene: TRBV19

CDR3nt: TGCAGTGCTATGAGACCGGGACTAGCGGGGGTAAATGAGCAGTTCTTC
CDR3aa: CSAMRPGLAGVNEQFF
d_gene: TRBD2
j_gene: TRBJ2-1
abundance: -
v_gene: TRBV20-1

CDR3nt: TGCAGTGCTGGGAGCGGGGGCACCGGGGAGCTGTTTTTT
CDR3aa: CSAGSGGTGELFF
d_gene: TRBD2
j_gene: TRBJ2-2
abundance: -
v_gene: TRBV20-1

CDR3nt: TGCAGTGCCCCTCGACAGGTGAACACTGAAGCTTTCTTT
CDR3aa: CSAPRQVNTEAFF
d_gene: -
j_gene: TRBJ1-1
abundance: few
v_gene: TRBV20-1

CDR3nt: TGTGCCAGCAGGCTAGGGACAGCGTCTAACTATGGCTACACCTTC
CDR3aa: CASRLGTASNYGYTF
d_gene: TRBD1
j_gene: TRBJ1-2
abundance: -
v_gene: TRBV12-3/TRBV12-4

CDR3nt: TGCAGTGCTAGGGGGGCCTACACTGAAGCTTTCTTT
CDR3aa: CSARGAYTEAFF
d_gene: -
j_gene: TRBJ1-1
abundance: few
v_gene: TRBV20-1

CDR3nt: TGTGCCAGCAGTCTAAAAGGACAGGGTAATCAGCCCCAGCATTTT
CDR3aa: CASSLKGQGNQPQHF
d_gene: TRBD1
j_gene: TRBJ1-5
abundance: few
v_gene: TRBV6-1

CDR3nt: TGTGCCAGCAGCTTAGGGTCCGGGGGTAAACAGCCCCAGCATTTT
CDR3aa: CASSLGSGGKQPQHF
d_gene: -
j_gene: TRBJ1-5
abundance: -
v_gene: TRBV7-8